The T cell receptor (beta chain) under discussion was sequenced for a study of blood T cells in healthy people across ages (dated by TCRdb to between 2014 and 2016). The study in broad terms: Template switching captured roughly one uniquely barcoded TCR beta cDNA molecule per two T cells in model experiments. The study measured age-related changes in TCR beta repertoire diversity using deep sequencing normalized with unique cDNA molecular identifiers. Four age groups were formed from the donors: young (average approximately 16 years), middle-aged (around 41), aged (over 55) and long-lived (more than 75). To avoid experimental bias, donors of different ages were distributed randomly across sequencing lanes. The study analyzed two additional independent replicas of 1 million unique cDNA reads from the same blood draw for two donors, one aged 18 to 29 and one aged 80 or older.

The paper's findings and limits, for the study overall: Estimates of total diversity from one million sequenced T cells were regarded as lower bounds and underestimates. Conclusive comparison of naive and antigen-experienced compartments was prevented by the profiling of bulk unsorted PBMCs. A strong correlation was found between observed TCR beta diversity and the percentage of naive T cells measured by flow cytometry. Donor CMV infection status was unknown, potentially confounding age-related changes in expanded clonotypes. As age increased, observed TCR beta diversity per million T cells dropped in a roughly linear way, and a significant reduction was already evident by age 40. Compared with the aged group, more naive CD4+ T cells, fewer expanded clones and increased TCR diversity were shown by the long-lived group, suggesting age selection.

After removal of 5 bases from V and 5 bases from J, the junction retains 6 bases not matched to a gene. The germline V gene sets CDR1 to SGHTA and CDR2 to FQGNSA. The CDR3 measures 14 amino acids from cysteine to phenylalanine. Only CDR3 DNA is held: 42 bases, read in frame from base 1. Systemically healthy Caucasian individuals from Russia, 35 to 40 in total and aged 6 to 90 years, were included as donors. Ten milliliters of peripheral blood were drawn from each donor into EDTA-treated Vacutainer tubes. Ficoll-Paque density-gradient centrifugation was used to isolate PBMCs, with at least 6.5 million per sample. Trizol reagent was used to extract total RNA from the PBMCs, yielding at least 6 micrograms per sample. For every donor, flow cytometry on a PBMC aliquot measured the percentage of naive CD45RAhigh/CD27high T cells. As regards this clonotype: Its antigen is currently not known. No much larger clonotype is one base removed from it; base qualities were not supplied.

The library was made by 5' RACE. For sequencing, an Illumina HiSeq 2500 was employed. A second PCR of roughly 6 to 11 cycles was run with a J-beta primer mix and a sample-barcoded 5' primer. A template-switch 5' adaptor carrying 12 random nucleotides introduced a unique molecular identifier onto each TCR beta cDNA molecule. Each sample yielded at least 3 million CDR3-containing paired-end reads. All of the RNA was converted into first-strand cDNA using the Mint cDNA synthesis kit, with a TRBC-specific oligonucleotide serving as the primer. After uracil-DNA glycosylase treatment, a first 18-cycle PCR used universal primers M1SS and BC2_uni_R on all cDNA. In the authors' own workflow: Normalization of each sample was performed by random selection of 1 million high-quality reads, each carrying a distinct molecular identifier. Instead of being binned into consensus sequences, reads that shared molecular identifiers were thrown out. MiTCR, run with a Q25 quality threshold and the strictest error-elimination algorithm, handled CDR3 identification, clonotype clustering and error correction. Lower-bound total TCR beta diversity was estimated with a nonparametric unseen species model using Euler transformation. TCRdb reran the public reads through fastp at Q25 and MiXCR, keeping productive beta chains. Records with the same CDR3 protein are collapsed into one entry carrying the most frequent genes and DNA. The V and J calls were determined by TCRdb, not by the authors. The sample includes about 1.4 million distinct CDR3 sequences, with 59% observed a single time. The ten most abundant clones make up more than 6% of the sample.

Here the chain combines TRBV7-2 and TRBJ2-3, with 8 junctional bases fitting TRBD1. Source material: blood. The TCR comes from a man between 18 and 29 years old in good health. The nucleotide sequence reads TGTGCCAGCAGCGCGACAGGGGTTGGAGATACGCAGTATTTT. The encoded protein is CASSATGVGDTQYF.